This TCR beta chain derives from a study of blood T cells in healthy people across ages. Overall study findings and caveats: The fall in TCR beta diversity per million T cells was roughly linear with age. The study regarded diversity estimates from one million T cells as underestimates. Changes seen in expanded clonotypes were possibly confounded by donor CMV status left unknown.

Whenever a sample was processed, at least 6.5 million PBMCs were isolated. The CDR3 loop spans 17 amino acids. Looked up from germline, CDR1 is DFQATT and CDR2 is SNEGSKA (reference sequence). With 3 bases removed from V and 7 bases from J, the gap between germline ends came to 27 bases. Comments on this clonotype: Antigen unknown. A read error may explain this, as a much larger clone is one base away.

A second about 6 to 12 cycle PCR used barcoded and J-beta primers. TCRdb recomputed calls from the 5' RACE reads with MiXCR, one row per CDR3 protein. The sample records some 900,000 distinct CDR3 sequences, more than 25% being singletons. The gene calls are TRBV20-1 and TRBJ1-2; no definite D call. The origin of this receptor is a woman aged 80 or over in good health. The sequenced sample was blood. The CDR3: CSARPRVLDRSSSGYTF. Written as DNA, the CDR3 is TGCAGTGCTAGGCCCCGCGTTTTGGACCGTTCTTCCTCTGGCTACACCTTC.